Listed below are T cell receptor beta chains from one sample, sequenced in a study of regulatory T cells in long-lasting Graves disease. One entry per CDR3 protein results from TCRdb running MiXCR on the multiplex PCR reads. The sample has roughly 610,000 distinct CDR3 sequences, about 16% seen once. The same data also went into a second study, on T cells in Graves' hyperthyroidism and ophthalmopathy.

The sample here was peripheral blood mononuclear cells (PBMCs), taken at new diagnosis, from a patient treated with antithyroid drugs. The receptors here all came from a woman under 40 with Graves disease. CDR3s include the opening cysteine and the closing phenylalanine or tryptophan. A D gene is named only where the DNA matches it firmly. Clone size appears in some rows only: once, few, many, or a class for an expanded clone.

j_gene: TRBJ2-7
v_gene: TRBV27
abundance: many
d_gene: .
CDR3nt: TGTGCCAGCAGTTACCGTCCCGGCTACGAGCAGTACTTC
CDR3aa: CASSYRPGYEQYF

j_gene: TRBJ2-6
v_gene: TRBV27
abundance: .
d_gene: .
CDR3nt: TGTGCCAGCAGTTTATCCGCAGGGAAGTTCCCTGGGGCCAACGTCCTGACTTTC
CDR3aa: CASSLSAGKFPGANVLTF

j_gene: TRBJ1-1
v_gene: TRBV27
abundance: few
d_gene: .
CDR3nt: TGTGCCAGCAGTACGTACACGGGGACTGAAGCTTTCTTT
CDR3aa: CASSTYTGTEAFF

j_gene: TRBJ1-2
v_gene: TRBV2
abundance: many
d_gene: .
CDR3nt: TGTGCCAGCAGTGACTTGGCCGCCATCTATGGCTACACCTTC
CDR3aa: CASSDLAAIYGYTF

j_gene: TRBJ1-5
v_gene: TRBV7-9
abundance: few
d_gene: .
CDR3nt: TGTGCCAGCAGCTTAGCGCTTTGGCAGCCCCAGCATTTT
CDR3aa: CASSLALWQPQHF

j_gene: TRBJ1-5
v_gene: TRBV5-1
abundance: few
d_gene: .
CDR3nt: TGCGCCAGCAGCTTGGCCACAGGGAGGGATCAGCCCCAGCATTTT
CDR3aa: CASSLATGRDQPQHF

j_gene: TRBJ2-1
v_gene: TRBV20-1
abundance: few
d_gene: .
CDR3nt: TGCAGTGCTTTAGTGGTCACGGGACCTAGAGAGCAGTTCTTC
CDR3aa: CSALVVTGPREQFF

j_gene: TRBJ2-7
v_gene: TRBV2
abundance: many
d_gene: .
CDR3nt: TGTGCCAGCAGCCATGGGTCCGAGCAGTACTTC
CDR3aa: CASSHGSEQYF

j_gene: TRBJ1-2
v_gene: TRBV7-8
abundance: many
d_gene: TRBD1
CDR3nt: TGTGCCAGCAGCTTAGGAGGGGGCGCGACGGGCTACACCTTC
CDR3aa: CASSLGGGATGYTF

j_gene: TRBJ1-4
v_gene: TRBV3-1
abundance: .
d_gene: .
CDR3nt: TGTGCCAGCAGCGGGAGAGCAACTAATGAAAAACTGTTTTTT
CDR3aa: CASSGRATNEKLFF

j_gene: TRBJ2-1
v_gene: TRBV13
abundance: few
d_gene: TRBD2
CDR3nt: TGTGCCAGCAGCCAAGGGAGCGGGAGTTACAATGAGCAGTTCTTC
CDR3aa: CASSQGSGSYNEQFF

j_gene: TRBJ1-3
v_gene: TRBV18
abundance: .
d_gene: .
CDR3nt: TGTGCCAGCTCACCCCCCGGGGGCCTAAGCTCTGGAAACACCATATATTTT
CDR3aa: CASSPPGGLSSGNTIYF

j_gene: TRBJ1-4
v_gene: TRBV30
abundance: .
d_gene: TRBD1
CDR3nt: TGTGCCTGGAGTGTAGACAGGGCAACTAATGAAAAACTGTTTTTT
CDR3aa: CAWSVDRATNEKLFF

j_gene: TRBJ2-7
v_gene: TRBV28
abundance: many
d_gene: .
CDR3nt: TGTGCCAGCAGTCTCTCGATGGGGACCTACGAGCAGTACTTC
CDR3aa: CASSLSMGTYEQYF

j_gene: TRBJ1-5
v_gene: TRBV28
abundance: many
d_gene: .
CDR3nt: TGTGCCAGCAGTTTGGCGGTTCGCCAGCCCCAGCATTTT
CDR3aa: CASSLAVRQPQHF

j_gene: TRBJ1-2
v_gene: TRBV28
abundance: few
d_gene: .
CDR3nt: TGTGCCAGCAGTTACAGGCTACAGACCGACCCTAACTATGGCTACACCTTC
CDR3aa: CASSYRLQTDPNYGYTF

j_gene: TRBJ2-7
v_gene: TRBV7-2
abundance: many
d_gene: .
CDR3nt: TGTGCCAGCAGCTTAGATTTTGACGAGCAGTACTTC
CDR3aa: CASSLDFDEQYF

j_gene: TRBJ2-7
v_gene: TRBV5-1
abundance: few
d_gene: .
CDR3nt: TGCGCCAGCTCCCGGGCCCCCGAGCTCTACGAGCAGTACTTC
CDR3aa: CASSRAPELYEQYF

j_gene: TRBJ1-2
v_gene: TRBV20-1
abundance: many
d_gene: TRBD1
CDR3nt: TGCAGTGCTAGGGCCGACAGGGGAGGTGGCTACACCTTC
CDR3aa: CSARADRGGGYTF